The 4 T cell receptor beta chains below all came from one sample that was sequenced in a study of blood T cells in healthy people across ages. For the second PCR, which ran for 7 to 11 cycles, a sample-barcoded 5' primer and a J-beta primer mix were used. TCRdb fed the 5' RACE reads into MiXCR, producing one record per CDR3 protein. The sample has roughly 2 million distinct CDR3 sequences, less than 50% seen once. Sequenced: blood. These receptors were collected from a woman in her thirties or forties in good health.

This clonotype was seen only a few times. The genes are TRBV6-2 or TRBV6-3 and TRBJ2-3; 7 nucleotides agree with TRBD1. Germline V lookup: CDR1 MNHEY, CDR2 SVGEGT. The CDR3 spans 16 residues. V lost 8 bases to trimming and J lost 0 bases; unmatched junction nucleotides: 11. This CDR3 is CASAFSDRQSTDTQYF. CDR3 coding DNA: TGTGCCAGCGCATTTTCGGACAGGCAAAGCACAGATACGCAGTATTTT.

The rearrangement joins TRBV4-3 to TRBJ2-1, with D unresolved. The V end was cut by 0 bases, the J end by 10 bases, with 13 bases between. The CDR3 has 14 residues. From germline, CDR1 is LGHNA and CDR2 YSLEER. The CDR3 reads CASSQDVRLWEQFF. The CDR3 DNA follows: TGCGCCAGCAGCCAAGATGTCCGTCTATGGGAGCAGTTCTTC.

Of note for this clonotype: At one end the junction does not follow the germline gene, possibly because of a read error. The V and J genes are TRBV28 and TRBJ2-3, with D perhaps being TRBD1 or TRBD2 (5 bases each). From germline, CDR1 is MDHEN and CDR2 SYDVKM. CDR3 length equals 16 residues. The CDR3, as DNA: TGCGCCAGCAGTTTCGGGGCTAACCCTAGCACAGATACGCAGTATTTT. Protein sequence: CASSFGANPSTDTQYF.

J is TRBJ2-3 and V is TRBV6-2 or TRBV6-3; D is ambiguous. Germline lookup yields CDR1 MNHEY and CDR2 SVGEGT. The CDR3 contains 14 residues. Trimming shortened V by 2 bases and J by 4 bases, and 10 bases separated the two germline ends. The CDR3 nucleotides are TGTGCCAGCAGTTACGCCGGCAGCCCAGATACGCAGTATTTT. Amino acids: CASSYAGSPDTQYF.